This TCR beta chain came from a study of blood T cell repertoires in COVID-19 (dated by TCRdb to about 2020). With regard to the full study: The collaborator samples originated in the United States, Italy and Spain and spanned the acute and convalescent phases of COVID-19. The dataset comprised deeply sampled blood TCRbeta repertoires from subjects exposed to, actively infected with, or recovered from COVID-19. The sample metadata nearly always contained a de-identified subject ID, COVID-19 status, age in years and sex. The prospective study material was composed of cDNA or gDNA derived from T cells, B-cell-depleted T cells, or PBMCs. The samples were drawn from two sources: the first 160 participants of the ongoing ImmuneRACE study, and fewer than 1,500 subjects contributed by 6 global collaborators. Where HLA class I and class II types were available, the types were taken from metadata supplied by the sample provider, not from assay-based typing. A freely available public database, intended as a resource for researchers studying the immune response to SARS-CoV-2, is where the repertoires were released. What the research found in general, with its limitations: Clinical and demographic metadata were provided uncurated, with the amount varying by source and participant.

TCRbeta CDR3 regions were amplified from genomic DNA by means of the immunoSEQ Assay, a bias-controlled multiplex PCR. As for how the authors treated the data: Nucleated cell counts per sample were estimated from amplification of reference gene primers within the assay. To quantify the absolute abundance of each unique TCRbeta CDR3 rearrangement, sequence reads were collapsed and filtered. Productive Simpson clonality was computed per sample as the square root of Simpson's diversity index over productive rearrangements. Not all clones reach the TCRdb copy of this immuneACCESS table, which keeps in-frame sequences only. Checked studies attribute under half of the gap to unresolved V genes and leave the rest unexplained. For V, J and clone size, that table is used; D and trimming come from the DNA. The sample includes roughly 100,000 clones, with 85% observed a single time. Around 4% of the sample comes from the top ten.

At the junction V is shortened by 3 bases and J by 4 bases; bases outside the gene matches: 8. From the cysteine up to the phenylalanine, the CDR3 has a length of 15 residues. Only the CDR3 DNA is retained, 45 bases long and in frame from the first base. The germline V gene sets CDR1 to SGHNT and CDR2 to YENEEA. A note on this clone: What this receptor recognizes is not known. There are no base qualities to consult, and no much larger clone falls within one base.

Collaborating institutions collected whole blood in K2EDTA tubes following their own protocols. Collaborator samples were shipped for TCRbeta analysis as frozen whole blood, isolated PBMCs, or DNA extracted from either sample type. The sequenced sample was peripheral blood. The receptor's source is a man aged 45-65 years with acute or convalescent COVID-19. The V and J genes are TRBV11-3 and TRBJ1-2; 7 of the junction bases match TRBD1. The CDR3 has the sequence CASSFGLRTGYGYTF. The base sequence is TGTGCCAGCAGCTTTGGGCTTAGGACAGGCTATGGCTACACCTTC.